The source of this TCR beta chain is a study of identical twins. Overall study findings and caveats: Conclusions relied on cross-sectional statistical analysis, not following the same donors. Insertions were reduced in abundant cord blood beta clonotypes but not in memory repertoires. With monozygotic twins, out-of-frame TCR alpha sharing exceeded what models estimated.

Germline-derived CDR1 and CDR2 are SGHTA and FQGTGA. The CDR3 covers 14 residues. Trimming stripped 4 bases from V and 0 bases from J, with 6 bases between. As for this clonotype: The antigen is unknown.

Template switching introduced a universal primer site, and the cDNA bore unique molecular identifiers. One entry per CDR3 protein results from TCRdb running MiXCR on the 5' RACE reads. The table lists around 480,000 distinct CDR3 sequences, more than 13% of them singletons. This sample also belongs to another study, concerning yellow fever vaccine responses in identical twins.

The receptor was derived from a woman under 30 in good health. Sequencing was done on a sample of CD4+ T cells sorted from blood. The chain links TRBV7-3 to TRBJ2-2; D ambiguous. The CDR3 DNA reads TGTGCCAGCAGCTACGGTTCGAACACCGGGGAGCTGTTTTTT. Its protein product is CASSYGSNTGELFF.